Below, 32 T cell receptor beta chains from the same sample are listed, as sequenced in a study of neurological immune-mediated disorders. Using its own MiXCR run on the 5' RACE reads, TCRdb lists one record per CDR3 protein. The sample consists of some 38,000 distinct CDR3 sequences, around 4% of them appearing once. The sample taken for sequencing was PBMCs. The receptors here all came from a man aged 25-40 years with multiple sclerosis.

There are many counts of this clonotype. The CDR3 is CASSPSNEQFF. In nucleotides, the CDR3 is TGTGCCAGCAGTCCCAGTAATGAGCAGTTCTTC. The chain uses TRBV6-2 or TRBV6-3 and TRBJ2-1; no clear D gene. V lost 5 bases to trimming and J lost 7 bases, with 6 bases between them. CDR1 MNHEY and CDR2 SVGEGT come from the germline V gene. There are 11 residues in the CDR3.

The rearrangement links TRBV30 to TRBJ2-3; no clear D gene. With 4 bases removed from V and 0 bases from J, the gap between germline ends came to 11 bases. CDR1 GTSNPN and CDR2 SVGIG come from the germline V gene (reference sequence). The length of the CDR3 is 14 residues. The CDR3: CAWNSFSSTDTQYF. The DNA of the CDR3 is TGTGCCTGGAACTCCTTTTCGAGCACAGATACGCAGTATTTT.

This clonotype appeared many times. The chain combines TRBV20-1 with TRBJ2-7; D is unclear. From germline, CDR1 is DFQATT and CDR2 SNEGSKA (reference sequence). This CDR3 is 11 amino acids long. The V end was cut by 1 base, the J end by 4 bases, with 5 bases between. Written as DNA, the CDR3 is TGCAGTGCTAGAGGGCCATACGAGCAGTACTTC. Translation gives CSARGPYEQYF.

This clonotype was recorded at least ten times. This rearrangement joins TRBV20-1 to TRBJ1-1, with D tentatively TRBD1 (5 bases). Germline CDR1 DFQATT, CDR2 SNEGSKA (reference sequence). This CDR3 has 15 residues. V gave up 5 bases and J gave up 1 base, with 17 bases separating them. Written as DNA, the CDR3 is TGCAGTGCTGCTCACTCAGGGTCGGAGAACACTGAAGCTTTCTTT. Its protein is CSAAHSGSENTEAFF.

This clonotype was seen ten or more times. The chain employs TRBV5-1 and TRBJ1-4; 7 bases align to TRBD1. Germline V gene lookup returns CDR1 SGHRS and CDR2 YFSETQ. The CDR3 is made up of 15 amino acids. V lost 2 bases, J lost 1 base, and 2 bases stayed unmatched. The CDR3 DNA follows: TGCGCCAGCAGCTTACAGGGGATAACTAATGAAAAACTGTTTTTT. Its translation is CASSLQGITNEKLFF. Full variable domain (remainder filled in from reference TRBV5-1 and TRBJ1-4): KAGVTQTPRYLIKTRGQQVTLSCSPISGHRSVSWYQQTPGQGLQFLFEYFSETQRNKGNFPGRFSGRQFSNSRSEMNVSTLELGDSALYLCASSLQGITNEKLFFGSGTQLSVL.

Ten or more counts support this clonotype. The rearrangement uses TRBV7-6 and TRBJ2-2; tentatively, D is TRBD2 (6 bases). CDR1 is SGHVS and CDR2 is FNYEAQ in the germline V gene. Trimming took off 5 bases at V and 0 bases at J, with 13 bases between the two ends. This CDR3 spans 16 amino acids. This CDR3 is CASSGRSTPNTGELFF. CDR3 nucleotides: TGTGCCAGCAGCGGGAGGTCCACTCCGAACACCGGGGAGCTGTTTTTT.

This clonotype appeared a few times. This chain links TRBV5-1 with TRBJ2-3, with a weak D call TRBD1 (6 bases). Trimming removed 3 bases at V and 3 bases at J, with 14 bases between. Germline V CDR1 and CDR2: SGHRS, YFSETQ. The CDR3 is 15 residues long. This chain's CDR3 is CASSSPGQRTDTQYF. The CDR3 DNA is TGCGCCAGCAGCTCCCCAGGACAGCGGACAGATACGCAGTATTTT.

In this sample, this clonotype turned up many times. J is TRBJ1-1 and V is TRBV5-1, with 7 nucleotides matching TRBD1. This CDR3 region has 12 residues. Per the germline V gene, CDR1 is SGHRS and CDR2 is YFSETQ. After removal of 7 bases from V and 5 bases from J, the junction contained 5 bases not matched to a gene. DNA of the CDR3: TGCGCCAGCCAGGACAGGAGGACTGAAGCTTTCTTT. Its translation is CASQDRRTEAFF.

This clonotype was detected ten times or more. V is TRBV10-3 and J is TRBJ2-5; D is possibly TRBD2 (5 bases). Germline lookup yields CDR1 ENHRY and CDR2 SYGVKD. The CDR3 runs 12 residues. Trimming stripped 2 bases from V and 5 bases from J, with 6 bases between. The CDR3 protein is CAISEPGETQYF. CDR3 sequence (DNA): TGTGCCATCAGTGAGCCGGGGGAGACCCAGTACTTC.

This clonotype was seen many times. The rearrangement uses TRBV5-1 and TRBJ2-7; D perhaps matches TRBD1 (6 bases). Looked up from germline, CDR1 is SGHRS and CDR2 is YFSETQ. The V end was cut by 4 bases, the J end by 0 bases, with 11 bases between. CDR3 length: 14 residues. The CDR3 DNA sequence: TGCGCCAGCAGCGCGGACAGCGTCTCCTACGAGCAGTACTTC. Its translation is CASSADSVSYEQYF.

This clonotype was recorded at least ten times. The V call is TRBV7-2, the J call TRBJ2-7; 7 bases are a match to TRBD2. Germline V gene lookup returns CDR1 SGHTA and CDR2 FQGNSA. The CDR3 contains 15 residues. The junction had 4 bases not matched to a gene; V was cut back by 2 bases and J by 0 bases. The CDR3 region is CASSLSPGGSYEQYF. CDR3 sequence (DNA): TGTGCCAGCAGCTTATCGCCGGGGGGCTCCTACGAGCAGTACTTC.

V is TRBV20-1 and J is TRBJ1-4, with D possibly TRBD1 on 6 matching bases. This CDR3 is 16 amino acids long. V lost 0 bases and J 8 bases, leaving 19 bases between the germline ends. Germline-derived CDR1 and CDR2 are DFQATT and SNEGSKA (reference sequence). The CDR3 coding sequence is TGCAGTGCTAGAGATTTGGGGGCCCGTCCTGCGGAAAAACTGTTTTTT. The encoded protein is CSARDLGARPAEKLFF.

Ten or more counts support this clonotype. CDR3 nucleotides: TGCAGTGCTAGCCCCGGGACGGGCTATGGCTACACCTTC. Its protein is CSASPGTGYGYTF. This chain joins TRBV20-1 and TRBJ1-2; weak D call: TRBD1 (5 bases). The V gene lost 3 bases and the J gene lost 4 bases, with 12 bases spanning the gap. CDR1 and CDR2 from the germline V gene are DFQATT and SNEGSKA (reference sequence). The CDR3 sequence is 13 residues long.

This clonotype appeared a few times. The gene calls are TRBV4-2 and TRBJ2-7; TRBD2 agrees at 8 bases. CDR3 length: 14 amino acids. Trimming took 1 base from V and 2 from J; bases not matched to a gene: 1. In germline, CDR1 is LGHNA, CDR2 YNFKEQ. The CDR3 coding sequence is TGTGCCAGCAGCCAAGGGGGACTAGCCTACGAGCAGTACTTC. Translation gives CASSQGGLAYEQYF.

This clonotype was seen only a few times. The junction and the germline gene differ at one end; a read error may be behind it. The J gene is TRBJ1-5, the V gene TRBV24-1; no clear D gene. The CDR3 runs to 13 residues. Germline-derived CDR1 and CDR2 are KGHDR and SFDVKD. CDR3 in amino acids: CATSDLSSQPQNF. The CDR3 nucleotides are TGTGCCACCAGTGATTTGTCGAGTCAGCCCCAGAATTTT.

This clonotype was seen repeatedly, ten times or more. The chain carries TRBV3-1 and TRBJ2-7; no reliable D call. In germline, CDR1 is LGHDT, CDR2 YNNKEL (reference sequence). The CDR3 loop spans 13 amino acids. V gave up 1 base and J gave up 5 bases, with 9 bases separating them. In DNA form, the CDR3 reads TGTGCCAGCAGCCAAGCGCCAGGCGACGAGCAGTACTTC. Translating it yields CASSQAPGDEQYF.

The sample holds many counts of this clonotype. The chain joins TRBV12-3 or TRBV12-4 to TRBJ1-2; tentative D call: TRBD1 (5 bases). This CDR3 is built from 15 residues. Trimming shortened V by 1 base and J by 2 bases, and 11 bases separated the two germline ends. The CDR3 is CASSLGQIENYGYTF. CDR3 bases: TGTGCCAGCAGTTTAGGACAGATAGAGAACTATGGCTACACCTTC.

This clonotype has ten or more counts. The chain couples TRBV7-2 to TRBJ2-1, with a possible D match to TRBD2 (7 bases). The CDR3 consists of 16 residues. Germline CDR1 reads SGHTA; CDR2 reads FQGNSA. V was clipped by 3 bases and J by 8 bases, with 20 bases between them. The CDR3 loop reads CASSFFRGAIGHEQFF. As DNA, the CDR3 is TGTGCCAGCAGCTTCTTTCGGGGGGCAATAGGCCATGAGCAGTTCTTC.

This clonotype appeared a few times. The chain recombines TRBV27 with TRBJ2-3, with TRBD2 identical over 7 bases. Losses at the gene ends were 5 bases for V and 5 bases for J; bases not matched to a gene: 16. This CDR3 is built from 17 residues. Germline V lookup: CDR1 MNHEY, CDR2 SMNVEV (reference sequence). In nucleotides, the CDR3 is TGTGCCAGCAGTCTCAGGGAGACTAGCACGCGGGGAGATACGCAGTATTTT. It is translated as CASSLRETSTRGDTQYF.

In this sample, this clonotype turned up many times. This rearrangement joins TRBV5-1 to TRBJ2-5; D could derive from TRBD1 or TRBD2 (5 bases each). This CDR3 is 14 amino acids long. Between the trimmed V and J ends, which lost 0 bases and 7 bases, there was a span of 13 bases. Per germline, CDR1 SGHRS and CDR2 YFSETQ. CDR3 DNA sequence: TGCGCCAGCAGCTTGGACGGGACGTCGGGGACCCAGTACTTC. This sequence encodes CASSLDGTSGTQYF.

This clonotype was counted many times. The genes are TRBV5-6 and TRBJ2-1; 7 bases fit TRBD1. V gave up 4 bases and J gave up 9 bases; unmatched junction bases: 10. Germline values: CDR1 SGHDT, CDR2 YYEEEE. The CDR3 spans 14 residues. DNA of the CDR3: TGTGCCAGCAGCGCCTACAGGGGTTTGGGTGAGCAGTTCTTC. As protein: CASSAYRGLGEQFF.

This clonotype has a count of ten or more. The J gene is TRBJ1-1, the V gene TRBV7-9; 7 bases fit TRBD1. The germline V gene has CDR1 SEHNR and CDR2 FQNEAQ (reference sequence). CDR3 size: 14 residues. The ends lost 4 bases at V and 5 bases at J; junction bases unmatched: 7. The CDR3 reads CASSSRQGLTEAFF. The DNA of the CDR3 is TGTGCCAGCAGCTCCCGACAGGGTTTGACTGAAGCTTTCTTT.

This clonotype was counted many times. This sequence joins TRBV20-1 and TRBJ2-5, with 10 bases fitting TRBD1. This CDR3 contains 14 residues. Germline V gene data show CDR1 as DFQATT and CDR2 as SNEGSKA (reference sequence). V gave up 6 bases and J gave up 0 bases; unmatched junction bases: 4. The CDR3 region is CSARQGAHQETQYF. The CDR3 DNA sequence: TGCAGTGCGAGACAGGGGGCTCACCAAGAGACCCAGTACTTC.

This rearrangement joins TRBV7-2 to TRBJ2-3; 12 bases are a match to TRBD2. Germline values: CDR1 SGHTA, CDR2 FQGNSA. V gave up 5 bases and J gave up 6 bases; unmatched junction bases: 6. CDR3 length: 15 amino acids. The CDR3 DNA reads TGTGCCAGCAGCCGGACTAGCGGGGCTGTGGATACGCAGTATTTT. Translating gives CASSRTSGAVDTQYF.

This clonotype was detected many times. The chain couples TRBV6-6 to TRBJ2-7; D unresolved. The CDR3 length is 16 residues. The V end lost 2 bases, the J end lost 0 bases, and 14 bases lay between the germline ends. Germline assignment: CDR1 MNHNY and CDR2 SVGAGI (reference sequence). The CDR3 reads CASSYPLVGLSYEQYF. CDR3 DNA sequence: TGTGCCAGCAGTTACCCCCTCGTGGGCCTCTCCTACGAGCAGTACTTC.

This clonotype occurred many times. This chain uses TRBV6-2 or TRBV6-3 with TRBJ2-7; maybe TRBD1 (6 bases). The CDR3 spans 16 residues. Trimming shortened V by 5 bases and J by 2 bases, and 19 bases separated the two germline ends. The germline CDR1 and CDR2 sequences are MNHEY and SVGEGT. The CDR3 sequence is CASSLPVPDRAYEQYF. The CDR3 coding sequence is TGTGCCAGCAGTCTCCCCGTCCCGGACAGAGCCTACGAGCAGTACTTC.

This chain's CDR3 is CSAPNLISTDTQYF. The CDR3 nucleotides are TGCAGTGCTCCTAACTTGATTAGCACAGATACGCAGTATTTT. V usage is TRBV20-1 and J usage is TRBJ2-3; D remains unclear. CDR3 size: 14 residues. Germline CDR1 reads DFQATT; CDR2 reads SNEGSKA (reference sequence). Trimming took off 5 bases at V and 0 bases at J, with 12 bases between the two ends.

This clonotype was observed many times. The V call is TRBV7-9, the J call TRBJ1-1; D unclear. The V end lost 5 bases, the J end lost 1 base, and 5 bases lay between the germline ends. CDR1 SEHNR and CDR2 FQNEAQ come from the germline V gene (reference sequence). This CDR3 region has 12 residues. This CDR3 reads CASSLENTEAFF. The DNA of the CDR3 is TGTGCCAGCAGCCTCGAGAACACTGAAGCTTTCTTT.

This clonotype has at least ten counts. This chain uses TRBV12-3 or TRBV12-4 with TRBJ2-2, with 9 nucleotides matching TRBD1. The CDR3 consists of 15 residues. V trimming: 8 bases; J trimming: 2 bases; junction bases outside the gene matches: 6. DNA of the CDR3: TGTGCCAGCCGTCGACAGGGGGGAAACACCGGGGAGCTGTTTTTT. As protein: CASRRQGGNTGELFF.

This clonotype was seen repeatedly, ten times or more. The genes are TRBV7-9 and TRBJ1-3, with D perhaps TRBD1 (6 bases). Germline V gives CDR1 SEHNR, CDR2 FQNEAQ (reference sequence). This CDR3 contains 14 residues. The germline V and J ends were trimmed by 4 bases and 1 base, with 8 bases remaining between them. CDR3 protein: CASSSGVSGNTIYF. The CDR3, as DNA: TGTGCCAGCAGCTCAGGGGTTTCTGGAAACACCATATATTTT.

Of note for this clonotype: The conserved closing phenylalanine or tryptophan is absent in this CDR3, likely reflecting a read error. Because the CDR3's place on the DNA is in doubt, the DNA is left out and the CDR3 is given as listed by TCRdb. The chain uses TRBV21-1 and TRBJ1-2; the table's D call, TRBD1, was not checked against the DNA. TRBV21-1 is designated a pseudogene. The CDR3 numbers 10 amino acids, ends counted. The CDR3 sequence: CASSSRQGAS.

At least ten counts were recorded for this clonotype. The chain links TRBV6-2 or TRBV6-3 to TRBJ2-1; D not resolved. Germline V gene data show CDR1 as MNHEY and CDR2 as SVGEGT. Trimming cost V 1 base and J 4 bases, with 5 bases left between them. The CDR3 totals 13 residues. This chain's CDR3 is CASSYLGYNEQFF. DNA of the CDR3: TGTGCCAGCAGTTACTTGGGATACAATGAGCAGTTCTTC.